This is a list of T cell receptor beta chains from one sample in a study of cytotoxic CD8 clonotypes in ibrutinib-treated CLL. Clones were read by immunoSEQ multiplex PCR, and TCRdb kept only the in-frame ones, dropping some. Counted here are roughly 15,000 clones, approximately 80% occurring once; the ten biggest clones make up more than 15%. The source material was PBMCs, sampled before ibrutinib treatment. The source of these receptors is a human donor with chronic lymphocytic leukemia. Both conserved end residues are part of each CDR3. D genes are given only for firm matches. Clone size is stated in some rows and not others, as once, few, many or a class when expanded.

j_call clone_size d_call cdr3_length v_call cdr3_aa cdr3_nt
TRBJ2-7 NA NA 14 TRBV28 CAAFSGGLLNEQYF TGTGCCGCCTTCTCAGGAGGGCTCTTGAACGAGCAGTACTTC
TRBJ1-2 NA NA 15 TRBV6-5 CASSYSPGEGYGYTF TGTGCCAGCAGTTACTCCCCAGGGGAGGGCTATGGCTACACCTTC
TRBJ1-1 few NA 13 TRBV30 CAWTPGGGRAAFF TGTGCCTGGACTCCCGGCGGGGGCAGAGCAGCTTTCTTT
TRBJ2-7 NA TRBD2 15 TRBV7-8 CASSLASSGSYEQYF TGTGCCAGCAGCTTAGCGTCTAGCGGGAGCTACGAGCAGTACTTC
TRBJ1-2 NA TRBD1 15 TRBV5-1 CASSLAQGANYGYTF TGCGCCAGCAGCTTGGCCCAGGGGGCGAACTATGGCTACACCTTC
TRBJ1-3 NA NA 14 TRBV30 CAWRSGLSGNTIYF TGTGCCTGGAGGTCAGGCCTCTCTGGAAACACCATATATTTT
TRBJ2-1 NA TRBD2 16 TRBV9 CASSVGGGLAGNEQFF TGTGCCAGCAGCGTAGGAGGGGGACTAGCGGGTAATGAGCAGTTCTTC
TRBJ2-6 NA NA 16 TRBV6-6 CASSLPMGSGANVLTF TGTGCCAGCAGTCTACCCATGGGCTCTGGGGCCAACGTCCTGACTTTC
TRBJ1-2 NA TRBD1 15 TRBV28 CASSLLGQASYGYTF TGTGCCAGCAGTTTATTAGGACAGGCCTCCTATGGCTACACCTTC
TRBJ1-3 NA TRBD1 13 TRBV19 CATTGGTGNTIYF TGTGCCACTACAGGGGGAACTGGAAACACCATATATTTT
TRBJ1-3 NA NA 14 TRBV6-5 CASTPGGSGNTIYF TGTGCCAGCACCCCGGGAGGCTCTGGAAACACCATATATTTT
TRBJ2-3 NA TRBD1 17 TRBV5-4 CASSFGDLGQGTDTQYF TGTGCCAGCAGCTTCGGGGATCTGGGACAGGGCACAGATACGCAGTATTTT
TRBJ2-5 NA NA 13 TRBV19 CASSYAGQETQYF TGTGCCAGTAGTTACGCAGGGCAAGAGACCCAGTACTTC
TRBJ2-3 NA NA 15 TRBV18 CASSPTSTSTDTQYF TGTGCCAGCTCACCCACATCTACTAGCACAGATACGCAGTATTTT
TRBJ2-1 few TRBD1 17 TRBV5-1 CASSPDREGGYYHEQFF TGCGCCAGCAGCCCGGACAGGGAAGGTGGGTACTACCATGAGCAGTTCTTC
TRBJ2-3 once TRBD2 15 TRBV18 CASSHTSVTTDTQYF TGTGCCAGCTCACACACTAGCGTTACCACAGATACGCAGTATTTT
TRBJ2-5 NA NA 18 TRBV30 CAWSGYRGATGNGETQYF TGTGCCTGGAGTGGCTACCGGGGGGCGACAGGGAACGGAGAGACCCAGTACTTC
TRBJ2-7 NA NA 13 TRBV27 CASSNQQLTSQYF TGTGCCAGCAGCAACCAACAACTCACATCACAGTACTTC
TRBJ2-3 NA NA 11 TRBV9 CASSVGVTQYF TGTGCCAGCAGCGTAGGAGTGACGCAGTATTTT
TRBJ2-3 NA TRBD2 18 TRBV28 CASSPLEASGPSTDTQYF TGTGCCAGCAGTCCGCTGGAGGCTAGCGGGCCTAGCACAGATACGCAGTATTTT
TRBJ2-4 NA TRBD1 11 TRBV6-6 CASQTGNIQYF TGTGCCAGTCAGACAGGGAACATTCAGTACTTC
TRBJ2-5 NA NA 14 TRBV7-9 CASSQQILRETQYF TGTGCCAGCAGCCAACAGATCCTTCGGGAGACCCAGTACTTC
TRBJ1-5 NA NA 15 TRBV27 CASSLWGRGGQPQHF TGTGCCAGCAGTTTATGGGGGAGGGGAGGTCAGCCCCAGCATTTT
TRBJ2-2 NA NA 13 TRBV28 CASSGQTTGELFF TGTGCCAGCAGCGGACAGACCACCGGGGAGCTGTTTTTT
TRBJ2-7 NA NA 11 TRBV7-2 CASTQGDRKYF TGTGCCAGCACCCAAGGGGACCGAAAGTATTTC
TRBJ2-7 NA NA 14 TRBV7-2 CASSAALGSYEQYF TGTGCCAGCAGCGCAGCCCTTGGGTCCTACGAGCAGTACTTC
TRBJ1-5 NA NA 15 TRBV6-5 CASRGRAGANQPQHF TGTGCCAGCAGAGGGAGGGCAGGGGCAAATCAGCCCCAGCATTTT
TRBJ1-2 once NA 14 TRBV19 CASSIGRGGYGYTF TGTGCCAGTAGTATTGGTCGTGGGGGCTATGGCTACACCTTC
TRBJ2-3 NA TRBD2 14 TRBV11-2 CASSRSGLADTQYF TGTGCCAGCAGCCGTAGCGGGTTAGCAGATACGCAGTATTTT
TRBJ1-5 NA NA 14 TRBV28 CASSLGVGDQPQHF TGTGCCAGCAGCCTCGGGGTGGGCGATCAGCCCCAGCATTTT
TRBJ2-7 few TRBD2 15 TRBV7-6 CASSDSVGGTYEQYF TGTGCCAGCAGCGATAGCGTGGGGGGGACCTACGAGCAGTACTTC
TRBJ2-3 NA TRBD2 15 TRBV19 CASTLAGSNTDTQYF TGTGCCAGTACCCTAGCGGGGAGTAACACAGATACGCAGTATTTT
TRBJ2-7 medium-sized TRBD1 15 TRBV7-2 CASSGLRDRGSEQYF TGTGCCAGCAGCGGCCTGCGGGACAGGGGGTCCGAGCAGTACTTC
TRBJ2-1 NA TRBD1 16 TRBV5-1 CASSLGLGTDLNEQFF TGCGCCAGCAGCTTGGGGTTAGGGACAGACTTAAATGAGCAGTTCTTC
TRBJ2-1 NA NA 17 TRBV7-9 CASSLSFGNTRVSEQFF TGTGCCAGCAGCTTATCCTTCGGCAATACAAGGGTCAGTGAGCAGTTCTTC
TRBJ2-1 NA TRBD2 18 TRBV11-3 CASSARTEGLAGENEQFF TGTGCCAGCAGCGCCCGGACAGAGGGACTAGCGGGAGAAAATGAGCAGTTCTTC
TRBJ1-1 NA NA 14 TRBV4-3 CASSLFEERGEAFF TGCGCCAGCAGCCTCTTTGAAGAGCGAGGGGAAGCTTTCTTT
TRBJ2-7 NA NA 12 TRBV29-1 CSVDRGGGEQYF TGCAGCGTTGACAGGGGGGGTGGCGAGCAGTACTTC
TRBJ2-2 NA TRBD1 16 TRBV7-2 CASSSGQGADTGELFF TGTGCCAGCAGCTCCGGACAGGGGGCTGACACCGGGGAGCTGTTTTTT
TRBJ1-5 NA NA 13 TRBV6-1 CASSPQGNQPQHF TGTGCCAGCAGTCCCCAGGGAAATCAGCCCCAGCATTTT
TRBJ1-4 NA NA 15 TRBV28 CASSFEGFSNEKLFF TGTGCCAGCAGTTTTGAGGGTTTTTCTAATGAAAAACTGTTTTTT
TRBJ2-3 NA NA 13 TRBV19 CASSTLSADTQYF TGTGCCAGTTCAACCCTCTCGGCAGATACGCAGTATTTT
TRBJ2-1 NA TRBD2 16 TRBV6-6 CASSYSTLAGNNEQFF TGTGCCAGCAGTTACTCGACTCTAGCGGGAAACAATGAGCAGTTCTTC
TRBJ2-1 NA TRBD1 15 TRBV19 CASTLGQGFNNEQFF TGTGCCAGTACCCTGGGACAGGGCTTCAACAATGAGCAGTTCTTC
TRBJ1-2 NA NA 12 TRBV6-5 CASSYYGTGYTF TGTGCCAGCAGTTACTATGGTACCGGCTACACCTTC
TRBJ2-7 NA TRBD1 14 TRBV27 CASSLGDRAYEQYF TGTGCCAGCAGTTTGGGGGACAGGGCATACGAGCAGTACTTC
TRBJ2-7 NA NA 12 TRBV9 CASSVADYEQYF TGTGCCAGCAGCGTAGCTGACTACGAGCAGTACTTC
TRBJ2-1 NA NA 13 TRBV27 CASSMTQDHSEFF TGTGCCAGCAGTATGACTCAGGACCATTCGGAGTTCTTC
TRBJ2-1 NA TRBD2 15 TRBV7-6 CASSVGTSGYNEQFF TGTGCCAGCAGCGTAGGGACTAGCGGTTACAATGAGCAGTTCTTC
TRBJ1-2 NA NA 12 TRBV10-3 CAIGSEGNGYTF TGTGCCATAGGGTCTGAGGGTAATGGCTACACCTTC
TRBJ2-3 NA NA 14 TRBV7-3 CASSIRGNTDTQYF TGTGCCAGCAGCATACGGGGGAACACAGATACGCAGTATTTT
TRBJ2-4 NA NA 15 TRBV5-1 CASSLAMTDRGIQYF TGCGCCAGCAGCTTGGCCATGACGGACCGAGGCATTCAGTACTTC
TRBJ1-5 NA NA 14 TRBV6-5 CASSLQGSGQPQHF TGTGCCAGCAGTTTGCAGGGCTCAGGTCAGCCCCAGCATTTT
TRBJ2-3 NA TRBD2 16 TRBV5-6 CASSSTTSGRLDTQYF TGTGCCAGCAGCTCAACGACTAGCGGGAGGCTAGATACGCAGTATTTT
TRBJ2-1 NA NA 15 TRBV19 CASSPGSARGETQFF TGTGCCAGTAGTCCGGGCTCAGCGAGGGGGGAAACACAGTTCTTC
TRBJ2-1 NA NA 17 TRBV18 CASSPRAHSIVPNEQFF TGTGCCAGCTCACCCAGGGCGCATTCTATAGTTCCAAATGAGCAGTTCTTC
TRBJ2-7 NA TRBD2 17 TRBV4-2 CASSPMNYSGRAYEQYF TGTGCCAGCAGCCCCATGAACTATAGCGGGAGGGCCTACGAGCAGTACTTC
TRBJ2-3 few NA 13 TRBV7-9 CASSSRGPDTQYF TGTGCCAGCAGCTCTCGGGGCCCAGATACGCAGTATTTT
TRBJ2-7 few NA 12 TRBV7-9 CASSPEASEQYF TGTGCCAGCAGCCCAGAAGCCTCGGAGCAGTACTTC
TRBJ2-7 once TRBD1 13 TRBV28 CASNGQGPYEQYF TGTGCCAGCAACGGACAGGGCCCCTACGAGCAGTACTTC